The 22 T cell receptor beta chains below all came from one sample that was sequenced in a study of blood T cells in healthy people across ages. The second PCR ran about 6 to 12 cycles with a sample-barcoded 5' primer and J-beta primers. Via MiXCR, TCRdb re-called the 5' RACE reads, giving one row per CDR3 protein. The sample has hundreds of thousands of distinct CDR3 sequences, about 43% seen once. Sequenced material: blood. These TCRs come from a man at least 80 years old in good health.

The chain has TRBV7-2 and TRBJ1-2, with no clear D. Per germline, CDR1 SGHTA and CDR2 FQGNSA. The germline V and J ends were trimmed by 5 bases and 5 bases, with 9 bases remaining between them. CDR3 length: 12 amino acids. DNA of the CDR3: TGTGCCAGCAGCCCAATAGGGTATGGCTACACCTTC. This encodes CASSPIGYGYTF.

This clonotype was detected many times. This sequence joins TRBV4-1 and TRBJ1-2, with 12 positions matching TRBD1. The CDR3 consists of 17 residues. The V gene's germline CDR1 is MGHRA and CDR2 YSYEKL. J was trimmed by 8 bases and V by 1 base; bases with no gene match: 11. CDR3 coding DNA: TGCGCCAGCAGCCAAGTGGGACAGGGGGCCCCAATGAGAGGCTACACCTTC. Protein: CASSQVGQGAPMRGYTF.

Only a few counts were recorded for this clonotype. The chain employs TRBV6-2 or TRBV6-3 and TRBJ2-1; 8 positions match TRBD1. After removal of 4 bases from V and 14 bases from J, the junction contained 4 bases not matched to a gene. Germline V gene sequence: CDR1 MNHEY, CDR2 SVGEGT. CDR3 length: 11 amino acids. The CDR3 DNA follows: TGTGCCAGCAGTTCACGGACAGGGAAGTTCTTC. Encoded protein: CASSSRTGKFF.

This chain connects TRBV20-1 to TRBJ2-3; weak D call: TRBD2 (8 bases). Germline values: CDR1 DFQATT, CDR2 SNEGSKA (reference sequence). With 5 bases removed from V and 0 bases from J, the gap between germline ends came to 21 bases. The CDR3 loop spans 17 amino acids. CDR3: CSAEGASGPSSTDTQYF. In DNA, the CDR3 is TGCAGTGCTGAGGGGGCTAGCGGGCCGTCTAGCACAGATACGCAGTATTTT.

This clonotype was recorded at least ten times. The chain has TRBV4-3 and TRBJ1-2; unclear D gene. Looked up from germline, CDR1 is LGHNA and CDR2 is YSLEER. The CDR3 has 12 residues. Deletions cut 1 base from V and 7 bases from J, with 7 bases between. The CDR3 spells CASSQARGGYTF. CDR3 DNA sequence: TGCGCCAGCAGCCAAGCGAGAGGTGGCTACACCTTC.

About this clonotype itself: Germline and junction disagree at one end, which may indicate a read error. This sequence joins TRBV7-2 and TRBJ2-5; no definite D call. Germline V lookup: CDR1 SGHTA, CDR2 FQGNSA. The CDR3 is made up of 13 amino acids. For the CDR3, the DNA is TGTGTCAGCAGCCCCTCCGGGTTGGAGACCCAGTACTTC. It specifies CVSSPSGLETQYF.

The rearrangement links TRBV11-2 to TRBJ2-1; tentative D call: TRBD2 (6 bases). V dropped 2 bases and J dropped 8 bases, with 10 bases sitting between them. The CDR3 is made up of 13 amino acids. The germline gives CDR1 SGHAT, CDR2 FQNNGV. CDR3 nucleotides: TGTGCCAGCAGCTTATACGGGAGCGATGAGCAGTTCTTC. Translation: CASSLYGSDEQFF.

Remarks on this clonotype: A much larger clone differs from this one at a single base, so this may be a read error. The chain recombines TRBV5-1 with TRBJ2-7, with 9 nucleotides matching TRBD1. Germline CDR1 is SGHRS and CDR2 is YFSETQ. CDR3 length equals 17 residues. The J segment lost 1 base and the V segment lost 3 bases, leaving 11 bases of the junction unmatched. The CDR3 loop is CASSWALDRGGSYEQYF. The CDR3 DNA reads as TGCGCCAGCAGCTGGGCCCTGGACAGGGGAGGATCCTACGAGCAGTACTTC.

This clonotype was observed a handful of times. This chain joins TRBV5-1 and TRBJ1-2, with D perhaps TRBD1 (5 bases). The CDR3 length is 14 residues. Germline values: CDR1 SGHRS, CDR2 YFSETQ. V was trimmed by 4 bases and J by 3 bases, leaving 13 bases between them. DNA of the CDR3: TGCGCCAGCAGCGTATCCGGGACGGACTATGGCTACACCTTC. It encodes CASSVSGTDYGYTF.

The chain employs TRBV20-1 and TRBJ1-5, with D hard to call. V was shortened by 6 bases and J by 4 bases, with 13 bases between the two germline ends. Per germline, CDR1 DFQATT and CDR2 SNEGSKA (reference sequence). The CDR3 consists of 13 residues. CDR3 coding DNA: TGCAGTGCCCAAAGACGGGGTAATCAGCCCCAGCATTTT. Translation: CSAQRRGNQPQHF.

This clonotype was counted a few times. This chain links TRBV6-2 or TRBV6-3 with TRBJ2-5; D gene ambiguous. The J call may be incorrect, as the DNA end agrees better with TRBJ2-7. This CDR3 is built from 13 residues. Germline V CDR1 and CDR2: MNHEY, SVGEGT. This CDR3 is CASGLGSPYEQYF. CDR3 DNA: TGTGCCAGCGGATTGGGTTCTCCCTACGAGCAGTACTTC.

The chain combines TRBV4-3 with TRBJ2-3; 12 nucleotides match TRBD2. The CDR3 covers 17 residues. Germline CDR1 and CDR2: LGHNA and YSLEER. V lost 3 bases to trimming and J lost 5 bases; unmatched junction nucleotides: 9. CDR3 bases: TGCGCCAGCAGCCAGGTTACTAGCGGGGGGCCGATAGATACGCAGTATTTT. It yields the protein CASSQVTSGGPIDTQYF.

The genes are TRBV7-8 and TRBJ1-6, with 9 bases that match TRBD1. The CDR3 extends over 16 amino acids. The germline CDR1 and CDR2 sequences are SGHVS and FQNEAQ. The ends lost 4 bases at V and 6 bases at J; junction bases unmatched: 7. The CDR3 DNA reads as TGTGCCAGCAGCTCACTACAGGGGGCGGTTAATTCACCCCTCCACTTT. Amino acids: CASSSLQGAVNSPLHF.

The chain combines TRBV5-1 with TRBJ2-5; D might be TRBD1 (5 bases). There are 14 residues in the CDR3. Trimming cost V 2 bases and J 4 bases, with 12 bases left between them. CDR1 and CDR2 from the germline V gene are SGHRS and YFSETQ. CDR3 amino acids: CASSFAGLGETQYF. The CDR3, as DNA: TGCGCCAGCAGCTTCGCAGGGTTGGGAGAGACCCAGTACTTC. Using reference TRBV5-1 and TRBJ2-5 for the parts outside the CDR3, the full variable domain is KAGVTQTPRYLIKTRGQQVTLSCSPISGHRSVSWYQQTPGQGLQFLFEYFSETQRNKGNFPGRFSGRQFSNSRSEMNVSTLELGDSALYLCASSFAGLGETQYFGPGTRLLVL.

The genes are TRBV6-2 or TRBV6-3 and TRBJ2-5; 11 bases are a match to TRBD2. V lost 7 bases, J lost 4 bases, and 8 bases stayed unmatched. CDR1 and CDR2 (germline): MNHEY, SVGEGT. The CDR3 consists of 15 residues. CDR3 in amino acids: CASKGLAVIRETQYF. The CDR3 region has the DNA TGTGCCAGCAAGGGACTAGCGGTTATACGAGAGACCCAGTACTTC.

The V gene is TRBV5-1, the J gene TRBJ2-1; 8 positions agree with TRBD1. The closer fit of TRBJ2-7 to the DNA end suggests the J call may be wrong. In germline, CDR1 is SGHRS, CDR2 YFSETQ. The CDR3 is made up of 14 amino acids. Here the CDR3 DNA reads TGCGCCAGCAGCCTACTCGGACAGGGTAACGAGCAGTACTTC. It is translated as CASSLLGQGNEQYF.

The chain carries TRBV6-5 and TRBJ2-6; maybe TRBD1 (6 bases). Between the trimmed V and J ends, which lost 6 bases and 3 bases, there was a span of 12 bases. The CDR3 is made up of 15 amino acids. Germline assignment: CDR1 MNHEY and CDR2 SVGAGI. CDR3 residues: CASRGTGYGANVLTF. The CDR3 DNA reads TGTGCCAGCAGAGGTACAGGGTATGGGGCCAACGTCCTGACTTTC.

The chain couples TRBV7-9 to TRBJ2-4; either TRBD1 or TRBD2 may fit D (5 bases each). There are 17 residues in the CDR3. The V end was cut by 5 bases, the J end by 0 bases, with 17 bases between. The germline V gene encodes CDR1 SEHNR and CDR2 FQNEAQ (reference sequence). CDR3 amino acids: CASSPRDGNLAKNIQYF. CDR3 nucleotides: TGTGCCAGCAGCCCCAGGGACGGCAACTTAGCCAAAAACATTCAGTACTTC.

Concerning this clonotype itself: This clone may be a read error of a much larger clone one base away. The V call is TRBV4-3, the J call TRBJ2-3; 11 bases map to TRBD2. CDR1 and CDR2 (germline): LGHNA, YSLEER. The CDR3 runs to 17 residues. Losses at the gene ends were 1 base for V and 1 base for J; bases not matched to a gene: 4. In DNA, the CDR3 is TGCGCCAGCAGCCAAGGGTCGACTAGCGGGGGCACAGATACGCAGTATTTT. Translated, it gives CASSQGSTSGGTDTQYF.

V and J are TRBV7-2 and TRBJ2-1, with D unresolved. Matching the DNA end better, TRBJ2-7 makes the J call doubtful. CDR3 size: 17 residues. CDR1 is SGHTA and CDR2 is FQGNSA in the germline V gene. The DNA for the CDR3 is TGTGCCAGCAGCTTAGCGCAGCGTCTGAGCTCCTACAATGAGCAGTACTTC. Translated, it gives CASSLAQRLSSYNEQYF.

This sequence joins TRBV5-1 and TRBJ2-6, with 7 bases lining up with TRBD2. The CDR3 is 16 residues long. The ends lost 0 bases at V and 0 bases at J; junction bases unmatched: 0. From germline, CDR1 is SGHRS and CDR2 YFSETQ. The CDR3 DNA sequence: TGCGCCAGCAGCTTGGAGCGGGGCTCTGGGGCCAACGTCCTGACTTTC. Residues: CASSLERGSGANVLTF.

The rearrangement uses TRBV5-1 and TRBJ2-3, with 11 bases identical to TRBD2. The CDR3 loop spans 16 amino acids. J was trimmed by 6 bases and V by 4 bases; bases with no gene match: 10. Germline V CDR1 and CDR2: SGHRS, YFSETQ. The CDR3 loop reads CASSTRLAGRWDTQYF. CDR3 nucleotide sequence: TGCGCCAGCAGCACCAGACTAGCGGGGAGGTGGGATACGCAGTATTTT.